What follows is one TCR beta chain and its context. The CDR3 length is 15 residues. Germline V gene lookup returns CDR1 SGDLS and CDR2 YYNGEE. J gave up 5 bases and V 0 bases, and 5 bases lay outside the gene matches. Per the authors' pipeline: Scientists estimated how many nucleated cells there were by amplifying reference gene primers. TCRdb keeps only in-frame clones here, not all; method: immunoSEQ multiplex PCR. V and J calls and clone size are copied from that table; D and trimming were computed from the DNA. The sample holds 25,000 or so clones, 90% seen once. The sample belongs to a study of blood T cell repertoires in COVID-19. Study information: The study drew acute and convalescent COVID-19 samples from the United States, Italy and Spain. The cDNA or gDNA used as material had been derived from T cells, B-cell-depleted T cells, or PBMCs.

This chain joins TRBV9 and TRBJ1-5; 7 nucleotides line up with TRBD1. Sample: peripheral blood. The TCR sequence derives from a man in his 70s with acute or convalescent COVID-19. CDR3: CASSVAGQGDQPQHF. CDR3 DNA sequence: TGTGCCAGCAGCGTAGCTGGGCAGGGGGATCAGCCCCAGCATTTT.